This section outlines one TCR beta chain sequence together with its context. Its antigen remains unknown. Described treatment: around 19 received Ad26.COV2.S at low or high dose, single or two shots; about 5 received placebo; per-sample allocation not given. Sampling took place 63 days after the first vaccine or placebo injection. The donor was a Boston adult aged 18-55 years. The sample comes from a study of Ad26.COV2.S vaccination and SARS-CoV-2 variants. For the study at large: Once or twice, 56 days apart, Ad26.COV2.S was delivered intramuscularly. Study-wide points: For non-spike TCRs, breadth in vaccine recipients resembled that in placebo recipients. Possible underestimation of total T cell responses by the TCR breadth and depth analyses was noted.

The data were produced by immunoSEQ multiplex PCR, yet TCRdb's version contains in-frame clones alone and is incomplete. The sample has roughly 350,000 clones, roughly 91% seen once. The CDR3 extends over 13 amino acids. V lost 0 bases and J 6 bases, leaving 5 bases between the germline ends. CDR1 and CDR2 from the germline V gene are MNHNS and SASEGT. The sequence derives from a person between 18 and 65 years old who received the Ad26.COV2.S COVID-19 vaccine or a placebo. The V call is TRBV6-1, the J call TRBJ2-2; D perhaps matches TRBD2 (5 bases). The material sequenced was peripheral blood, taken in a trial of Ad26.COV2.S vaccine versus placebo. CDR3 region: CASSEARAGELFF. The CDR3 DNA reads TGTGCCAGCAGTGAAGCGAGGGCCGGGGAGCTGTTTTTT.